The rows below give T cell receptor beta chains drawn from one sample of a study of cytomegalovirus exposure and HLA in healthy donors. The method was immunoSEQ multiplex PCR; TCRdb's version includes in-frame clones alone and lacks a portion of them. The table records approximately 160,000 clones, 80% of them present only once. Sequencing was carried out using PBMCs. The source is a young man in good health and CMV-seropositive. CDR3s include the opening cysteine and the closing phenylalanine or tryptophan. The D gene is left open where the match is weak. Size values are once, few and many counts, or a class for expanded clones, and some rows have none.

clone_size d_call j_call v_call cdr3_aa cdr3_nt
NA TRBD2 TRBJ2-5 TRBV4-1 CASSHLAGPARETQYF TGCGCCAGCAGCCACCTAGCGGGACCAGCTCGAGAGACCCAGTACTTC
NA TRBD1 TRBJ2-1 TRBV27 CASSSNRGRRDEQFF TGTGCCAGCAGTTCGAACAGGGGAAGGCGCGATGAGCAGTTCTTC
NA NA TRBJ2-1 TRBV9 CASSPPGGHNEQFF TGTGCCAGCAGCCCCCCCGGGGGTCACAATGAGCAGTTCTTC
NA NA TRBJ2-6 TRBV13 CASSFVGAQVSVSGANVLTF TGTGCCAGCAGCTTCGTAGGGGCCCAAGTTTCAGTCTCTGGGGCCAACGTCCTGACTTTC
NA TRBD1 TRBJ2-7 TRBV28 CASSFRGQKQYF TGTGCCAGCAGTTTCCGGGGACAGAAGCAGTACTTC
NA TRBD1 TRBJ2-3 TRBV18 CASSLRTGGTDTQYF TGTGCCAGCTCACTTCGGACAGGGGGGACGGATACGCAGTATTTT
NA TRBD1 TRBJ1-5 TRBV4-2 CASSQALIGQGTPYSNQPQHF TGTGCCAGCAGCCAAGCCTTAATAGGACAGGGAACGCCGTATAGCAATCAGCCCCAGCATTTT
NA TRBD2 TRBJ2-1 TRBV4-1 CASSQDRGTSGIYNEQFF TGCGCCAGCAGCCAAGATCGGGGGACTAGCGGGATCTACAATGAGCAGTTCTTC
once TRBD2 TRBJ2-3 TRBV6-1 CASQGTSGADTQYF TGTGCCAGCCAAGGGACTAGCGGGGCAGATACGCAGTATTTT
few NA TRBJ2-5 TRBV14 CASSRWEGDGTQYF TGTGCCAGCAGCCGATGGGAGGGGGACGGGACCCAGTACTTC
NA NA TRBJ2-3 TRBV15 CATSNFSVSTDTQYF TGTGCCACCAGCAACTTTAGCGTAAGCACAGATACGCAGTATTTT